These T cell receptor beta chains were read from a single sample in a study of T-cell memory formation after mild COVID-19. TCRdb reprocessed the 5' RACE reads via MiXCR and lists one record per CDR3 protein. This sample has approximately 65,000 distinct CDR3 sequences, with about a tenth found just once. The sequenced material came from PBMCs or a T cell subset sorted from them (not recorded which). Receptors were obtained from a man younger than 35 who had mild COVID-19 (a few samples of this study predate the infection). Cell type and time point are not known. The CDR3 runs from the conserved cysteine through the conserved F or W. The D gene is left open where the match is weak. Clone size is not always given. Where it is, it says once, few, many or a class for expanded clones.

CDR3: CASARTSVNEQFF
DNA: TGTGCCAGCGCAAGGACTAGCGTCAATGAGCAGTTCTTC
V: TRBV25-1
J: TRBJ2-1
D: TRBD2
length: 13
size: many

CDR3: CASSLGDWTVYGYTF
DNA: TGTGCCAGCAGCTTAGGCGATTGGACAGTCTATGGCTACACCTTC
V: TRBV7-2
J: TRBJ1-2
D: NA
length: 15
size: many

CDR3: CATKGGDHNSPLHF
DNA: TGTGCCACCAAAGGGGGAGATCATAATTCACCCCTCCACTTT
V: TRBV15
J: TRBJ1-6
D: NA
length: 14
size: few

CDR3: CARAGGGTGELFF
DNA: TGTGCCAGAGCCGGGGGTGGCACCGGGGAGCTGTTTTTT
V: TRBV2
J: TRBJ2-2
D: NA
length: 13
size: few

CDR3: CASAQTYEQYF
DNA: TGTGCCAGCGCACAGACCTACGAGCAGTACTTC
V: TRBV7-9
J: TRBJ2-7
D: NA
length: 11
size: many

CDR3: CASSFQNEQFF
DNA: TGTGCCAGCAGCTTTCAAAATGAGCAGTTCTTC
V: TRBV7-9
J: TRBJ2-1
D: NA
length: 11
size: NA

CDR3: CSARVPLGTAASQAFF
DNA: TGCAGTGCTAGAGTGCCTTTAGGGACAGCGGCATCTCAAGCTTTCTTT
V: TRBV20-1
J: TRBJ1-1
D: TRBD1
length: 16
size: many

CDR3: CASGSTGAYEQYF
DNA: TGCGCCAGCGGGTCGACAGGGGCCTACGAGCAGTACTTC
V: TRBV5-1
J: TRBJ2-7
D: TRBD1
length: 13
size: many

CDR3: CASSPLGAVTGTEAFF
DNA: TGTGCCAGCTCACCACTGGGAGCGGTAACGGGAACTGAAGCTTTCTTT
V: TRBV18
J: TRBJ1-1
D: NA
length: 16
size: many

CDR3: CASNPEGGAYNEQFF
DNA: TGCGCCAGCAACCCGGAGGGGGGGGCCTACAATGAGCAGTTCTTC
V: TRBV5-1
J: TRBJ2-1
D: NA
length: 15
size: medium-sized

CDR3: CASSLMPGEGEQFF
DNA: TGTGCCAGCAGCTTAATGCCCGGGGAAGGTGAGCAGTTCTTC
V: TRBV7-2
J: TRBJ2-1
D: NA
length: 14
size: NA

CDR3: CASSLVAGRQETQYF
DNA: TGTGCCAGCAGCTTAGTTGCGGGGCGACAAGAGACCCAGTACTTC
V: TRBV7-2
J: TRBJ2-5
D: NA
length: 15
size: NA

CDR3: CASTEFSGIKETQYF
DNA: TGTGCCAGCACCGAATTTAGCGGGATTAAAGAGACCCAGTACTTC
V: TRBV6-2/TRBV6-3
J: TRBJ2-5
D: TRBD2
length: 15
size: NA

CDR3: CASSETGFSFSEQYF
DNA: TGTGCCAGCAGCGAAACAGGGTTTTCATTCTCCGAGCAGTACTTC
V: TRBV9
J: TRBJ2-7
D: NA
length: 15
size: few

CDR3: CASSLGLAGEQTQYF
DNA: TGTGCCAGCAGCTTGGGACTAGCGGGAGAGCAGACCCAGTACTTC
V: TRBV7-2
J: TRBJ2-5
D: TRBD2
length: 15
size: NA

CDR3: CASSSTGPSQFF
DNA: TGTGCCAGCAGCTCAACGGGTCCATCGCAGTTCTTC
V: TRBV11-2
J: TRBJ2-1
D: NA
length: 12
size: few

CDR3: CASAPHTGDNEKLFF
DNA: TGTGCCAGCGCCCCTCACACGGGAGACAATGAAAAACTGTTTTTT
V: TRBV6-6
J: TRBJ1-4
D: NA
length: 15
size: NA

CDR3: CASSIWPRAPTNEQFF
DNA: TGTGCCAGCAGCATATGGCCAAGGGCCCCCACGAATGAGCAGTTCTTC
V: TRBV7-3
J: TRBJ2-1
D: NA
length: 16
size: few